The sequence of this T cell receptor beta chain was determined in a study of T cell responses to AZD1222 COVID-19 vaccine. In regard to this clone: The target antigen is unknown.

Data came from immunoSEQ multiplex PCR; TCRdb stores just in-frame clones and leaves some out. The repertoire consists of 85,000 to 100,000 clones, with approximately 86% occurring once and the leading ten covering 5.5% to 7%. V was cut by 4 bases and J by 4 bases, with 16 bases left in between. The germline CDR1 and CDR2 sequences are MGHDK and SYGVNS. The CDR3 is made up of 15 amino acids. Study-wide points: Spike as a whole was targeted by vaccine-associated CD4 TCRs, dominant at 160-218 and 743-854.

This chain joins TRBV25-1 and TRBJ2-5; perhaps TRBD1 as D (5 bases). The clonotype was recovered from an adult in good health. The source material was peripheral blood, sampled on day 0 of AZD1222 vaccination. The CDR3 spells CASSGLDTDRETQYF. The CDR3 bases are TGTGCCAGCAGTGGCCTGGACACGGATCGAGAGACCCAGTACTTC.